This T cell receptor (beta chain) originates from a study of neurological immune-mediated disorders. Study-level findings and limits: Expanded clones shared no CDR3 amino acid sequences across subjects, suggesting private repertoires in all groups.

Time point meaning: longitudinal time-point 1 (baseline). As for the cDNA, it was generated by 5'RACE with 10-nucleotide random UMIs. Every sequencing run produced over 180 million TCR-beta sequences, and the sequences from any one run covered 15-18 subjects. TCRdb re-called the 5' RACE reads with MiXCR, one entry per CDR3 protein. The table lists over 55,000 distinct CDR3 sequences, more than 8.5% of them singletons. Looked up from germline, CDR1 is SQVTM and CDR2 is ANQGSEA. The length of the CDR3 is 14 residues. V was shortened by 7 bases and J by 5 bases, with 19 bases between the two germline ends. This clonotype was picked up many times. Its target is unknown.

The genes are TRBV29-1 and TRBJ2-3, with no clear D. The sequenced sample was PBMCs. This receptor was identified in a man younger than 40 in good health. In DNA form, the CDR3 reads TGCAGCGCCGCAGCTTGGCCCGTGGGAGATACGCAGTATTTT. Protein sequence: CSAAAWPVGDTQYF.